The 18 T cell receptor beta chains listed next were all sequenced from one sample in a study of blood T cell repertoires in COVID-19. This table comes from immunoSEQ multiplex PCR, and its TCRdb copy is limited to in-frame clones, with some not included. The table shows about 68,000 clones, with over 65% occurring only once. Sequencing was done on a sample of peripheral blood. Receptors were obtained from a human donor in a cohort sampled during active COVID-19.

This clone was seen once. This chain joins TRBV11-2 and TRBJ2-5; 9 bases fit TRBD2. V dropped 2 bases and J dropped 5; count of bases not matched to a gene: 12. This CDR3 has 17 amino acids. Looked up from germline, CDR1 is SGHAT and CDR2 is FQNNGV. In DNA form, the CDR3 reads TGTGCCAGCAGCTTAATTGGTCTAGCGGGATCTACGGAGACCCAGTACTTC. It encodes CASSLIGLAGSTETQYF.

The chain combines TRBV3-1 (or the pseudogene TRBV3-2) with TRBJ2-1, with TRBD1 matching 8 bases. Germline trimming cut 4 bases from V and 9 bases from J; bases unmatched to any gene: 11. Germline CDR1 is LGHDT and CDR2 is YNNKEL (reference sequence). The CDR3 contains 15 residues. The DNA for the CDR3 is TGTGCCAGCAGCCCGCCTGGACAGGGAACTAGTGAGCAGTTCTTC. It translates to CASSPPGQGTSEQFF.

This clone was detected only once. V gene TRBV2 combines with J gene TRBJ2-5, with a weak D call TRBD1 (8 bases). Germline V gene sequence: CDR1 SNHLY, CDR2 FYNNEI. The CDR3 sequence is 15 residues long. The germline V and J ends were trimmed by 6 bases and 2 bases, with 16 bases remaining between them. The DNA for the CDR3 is TGTGCCAGCAGGGGAGGGAGGACAGGGCAAGAGACCCAGTACTTC. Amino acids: CASRGGRTGQETQYF.

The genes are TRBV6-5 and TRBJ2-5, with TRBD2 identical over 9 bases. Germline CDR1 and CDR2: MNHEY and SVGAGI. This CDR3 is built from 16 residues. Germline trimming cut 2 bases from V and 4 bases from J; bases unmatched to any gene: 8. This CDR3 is CASSYVNAGGAETQYF. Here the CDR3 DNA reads TGTGCCAGCAGTTACGTTAACGCGGGGGGGGCAGAGACCCAGTACTTC.

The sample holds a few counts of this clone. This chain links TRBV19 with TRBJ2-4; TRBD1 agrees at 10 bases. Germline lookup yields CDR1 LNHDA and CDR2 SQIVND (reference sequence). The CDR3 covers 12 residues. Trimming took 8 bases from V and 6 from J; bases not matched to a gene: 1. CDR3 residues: CASWDRGNIQYF. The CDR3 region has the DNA TGTGCCAGTTGGGACAGGGGAAACATTCAGTACTTC.

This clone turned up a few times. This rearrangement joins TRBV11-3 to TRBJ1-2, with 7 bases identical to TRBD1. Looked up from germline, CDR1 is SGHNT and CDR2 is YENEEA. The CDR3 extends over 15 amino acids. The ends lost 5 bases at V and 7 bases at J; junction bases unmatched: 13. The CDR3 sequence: CASSTHRGRLIGYTF. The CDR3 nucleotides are TGTGCCAGCAGCACCCACAGGGGTCGACTCATTGGCTACACCTTC.

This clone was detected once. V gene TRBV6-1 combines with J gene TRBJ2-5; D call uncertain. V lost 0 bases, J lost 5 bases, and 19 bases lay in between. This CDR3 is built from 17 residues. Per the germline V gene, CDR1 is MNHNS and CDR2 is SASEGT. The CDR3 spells CASSEALVALDEETQYF. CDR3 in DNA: TGTGCCAGCAGTGAAGCGCTTGTAGCCTTGGATGAGGAGACCCAGTACTTC.

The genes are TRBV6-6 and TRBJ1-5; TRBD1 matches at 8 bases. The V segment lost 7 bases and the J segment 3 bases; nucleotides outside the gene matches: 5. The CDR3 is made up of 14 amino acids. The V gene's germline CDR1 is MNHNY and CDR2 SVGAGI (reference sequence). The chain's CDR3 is CASTATGDNQPQHF. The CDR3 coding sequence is TGTGCCAGCACTGCGACAGGGGACAATCAGCCCCAGCATTTT.

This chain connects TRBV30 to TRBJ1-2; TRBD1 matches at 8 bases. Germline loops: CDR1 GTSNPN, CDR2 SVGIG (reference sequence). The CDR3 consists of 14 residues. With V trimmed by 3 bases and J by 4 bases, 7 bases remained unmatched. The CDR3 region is CAWRVTDRGYGYTF. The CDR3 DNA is TGTGCCTGGAGGGTCACCGACAGGGGCTATGGCTACACCTTC. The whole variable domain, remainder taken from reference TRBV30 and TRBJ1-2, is SQTIHQWPATLVQPVGSPLSLECTVEGTSNPNLYWYRQAAGRGLQLLFYSVGIGQISSEVPQNLSASRPQDRQFILSSKKLLLSDSGFYLCAWRVTDRGYGYTFGSGTRLTVV.

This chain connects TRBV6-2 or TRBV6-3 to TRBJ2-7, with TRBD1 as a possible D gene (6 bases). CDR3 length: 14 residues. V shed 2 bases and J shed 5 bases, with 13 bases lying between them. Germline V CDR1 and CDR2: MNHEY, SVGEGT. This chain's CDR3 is CASSYGGPGNEQYF. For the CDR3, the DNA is TGTGCCAGCAGTTACGGGGGCCCGGGAAACGAGCAGTACTTC.

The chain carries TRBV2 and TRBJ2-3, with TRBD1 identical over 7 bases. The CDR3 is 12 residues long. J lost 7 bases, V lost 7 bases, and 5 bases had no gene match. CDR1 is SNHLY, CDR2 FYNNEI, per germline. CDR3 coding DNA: TGTGCCAGCATCCCCAGGGGGAATACGCAGTATTTT. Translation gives CASIPRGNTQYF.

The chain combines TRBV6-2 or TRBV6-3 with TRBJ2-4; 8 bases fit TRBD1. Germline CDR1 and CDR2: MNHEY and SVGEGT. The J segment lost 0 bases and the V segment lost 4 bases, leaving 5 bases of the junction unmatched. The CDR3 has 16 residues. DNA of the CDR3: TGTGCCAGCAGTTGGGGGACAGGTCTAGCCAAAAACATTCAGTACTTC. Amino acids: CASSWGTGLAKNIQYF.

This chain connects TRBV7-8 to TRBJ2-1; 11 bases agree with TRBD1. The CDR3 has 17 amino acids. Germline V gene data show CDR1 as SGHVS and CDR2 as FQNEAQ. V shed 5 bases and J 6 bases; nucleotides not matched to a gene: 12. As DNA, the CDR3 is TGTGCCAGCAGCCCGGTTACCGGGACAGGGGGTGGCAATGAGCAGTTCTTC. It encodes CASSPVTGTGGGNEQFF. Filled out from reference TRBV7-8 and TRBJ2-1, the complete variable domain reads GAGVSQSPRYKVAKRGQDVALRCDPISGHVSLFWYQQALGQGPEFLTYFQNEAQLDKSGLPSDRFFAERPEGSVSTLKIQRTQQEDSAVYLCASSPVTGTGGGNEQFFGPGTRLTVL.

As DNA, the CDR3 is TGTGCCAGCAGGAGGGGGACAGATAGTCCCCAGTACTTC. Translation gives CASRRGTDSPQYF. The chain employs TRBV6-5 and TRBJ2-5, with 7 bases lining up with TRBD1. CDR1 and CDR2 (germline): MNHEY, SVGAGI. Losses at the gene ends were 6 bases for V and 9 bases for J; bases not matched to a gene: 10. This CDR3 comprises 13 residues.

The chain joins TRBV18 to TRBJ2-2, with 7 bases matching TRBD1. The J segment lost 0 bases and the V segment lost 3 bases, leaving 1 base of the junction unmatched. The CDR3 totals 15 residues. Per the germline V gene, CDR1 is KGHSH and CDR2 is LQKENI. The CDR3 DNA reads TGTGCCAGCTCACCCGGGACAGCGAACACCGGGGAGCTGTTTTTT. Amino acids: CASSPGTANTGELFF.

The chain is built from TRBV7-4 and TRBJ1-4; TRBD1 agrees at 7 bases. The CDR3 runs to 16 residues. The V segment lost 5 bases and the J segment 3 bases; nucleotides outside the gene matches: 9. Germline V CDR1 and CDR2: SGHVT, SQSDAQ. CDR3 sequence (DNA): TGTGCCAGCAGCACCCACAGGGGCCGGGCTAATGAAAAACTGTTTTTT. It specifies CASSTHRGRANEKLFF. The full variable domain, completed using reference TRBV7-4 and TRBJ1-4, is GAGVSQSPRYKVAKRGRDVALRCDSISGHVTLYWYRQTLGQGSEVLTYSQSDAQRDKSGRPSGRFSAERPERSVSTLKIQRTEQGDSAVYLCASSTHRGRANEKLFFGSGTQLSVL.

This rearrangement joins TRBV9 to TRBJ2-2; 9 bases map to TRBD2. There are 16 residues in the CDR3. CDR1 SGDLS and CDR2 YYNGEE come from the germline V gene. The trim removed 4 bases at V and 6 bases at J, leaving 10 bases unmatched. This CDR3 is CASSLRREGPAGELFF. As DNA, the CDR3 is TGTGCCAGCAGCCTAAGGCGGGAGGGCCCAGCCGGGGAGCTGTTTTTT.

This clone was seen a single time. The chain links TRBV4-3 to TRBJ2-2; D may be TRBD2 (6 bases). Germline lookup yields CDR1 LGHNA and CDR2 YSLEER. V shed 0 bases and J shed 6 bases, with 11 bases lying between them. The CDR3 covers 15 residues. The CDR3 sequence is CASSQDRRAAGELFF. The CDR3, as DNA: TGCGCCAGCAGCCAAGATAGGAGGGCTGCCGGGGAGCTGTTTTTT.